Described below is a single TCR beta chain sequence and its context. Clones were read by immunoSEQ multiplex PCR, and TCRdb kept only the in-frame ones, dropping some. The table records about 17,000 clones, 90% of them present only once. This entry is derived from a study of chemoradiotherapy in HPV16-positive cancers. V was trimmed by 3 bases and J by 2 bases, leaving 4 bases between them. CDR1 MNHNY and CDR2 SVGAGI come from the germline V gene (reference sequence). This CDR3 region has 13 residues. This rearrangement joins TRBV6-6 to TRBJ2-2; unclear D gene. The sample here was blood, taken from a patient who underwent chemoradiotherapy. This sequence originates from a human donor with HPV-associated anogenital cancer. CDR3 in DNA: TGTGCCAGCAGTTATTTTAACACCGGGGAGCTGTTTTTT. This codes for CASSYFNTGELFF.